What follows are 2 T cell receptor beta chains derived from one specimen sequenced in a study of shared clonotypes between healthy human individuals. Data came from immunoSEQ multiplex PCR; TCRdb stores just in-frame clones and leaves some out. The sample carries 950,000 to 1,200,000 clones, roughly 80% recorded once. What was sequenced was memory CD4+ T cells from PBMCs. Subset reported: CD45RA-negative fraction. These receptors originate from a man between 18 and 29 years old in good health. Some clones in this sample may be carry-over from other donors' samples.

The V and J genes are TRBV21-1 and TRBJ1-1. TRBV21-1 is recorded as a pseudogene. CDR3 length: 16 residues. CDR3 sequence reads: CASSRQPFWRRTEAFF. The CDR3 DNA is TGTGCCAGCAGCAGACAGCCTTTTTGGAGGAGGACTGAAGCTTTCTTT.

The genes are TRBV7-2 and TRBJ2-3, with 7 bases matching TRBD2. Trimming took 5 bases from V and 1 from J; bases not matched to a gene: 9. CDR1 and CDR2 from the germline V gene are SGHTA and FQGNSA. The CDR3 is made up of 16 amino acids. The CDR3 here is CASSPAQAGRTDTQYF. The CDR3, as DNA: TGTGCCAGCAGCCCAGCCCAAGCGGGACGCACAGATACGCAGTATTTT.